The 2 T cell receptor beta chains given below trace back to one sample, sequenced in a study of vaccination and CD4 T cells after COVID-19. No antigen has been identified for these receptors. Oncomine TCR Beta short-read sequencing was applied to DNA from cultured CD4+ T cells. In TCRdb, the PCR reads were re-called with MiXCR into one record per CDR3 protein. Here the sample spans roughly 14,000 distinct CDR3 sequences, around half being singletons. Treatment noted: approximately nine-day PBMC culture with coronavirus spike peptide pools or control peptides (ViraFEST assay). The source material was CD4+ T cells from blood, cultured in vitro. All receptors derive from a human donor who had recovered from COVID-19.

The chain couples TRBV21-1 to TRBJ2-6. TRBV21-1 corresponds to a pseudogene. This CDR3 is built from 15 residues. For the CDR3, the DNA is TGTGCCAGCACCGATCGAGCCTCTGGGGCCAACGTCCTGACTTTC. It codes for CASTDRASGANVLTF.

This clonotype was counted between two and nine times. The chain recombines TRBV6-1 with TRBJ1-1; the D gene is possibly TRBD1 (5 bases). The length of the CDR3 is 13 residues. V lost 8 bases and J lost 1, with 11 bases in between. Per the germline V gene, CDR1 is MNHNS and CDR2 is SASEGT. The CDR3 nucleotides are TGTGCCAGCCAAAAGGGACCGAACACTGAAGCTTTCTTT. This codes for CASQKGPNTEAFF.